This TCR beta chain appears in the sequencing data of a study of cytomegalovirus exposure and HLA in healthy donors. Findings and limits, study-wide: Some TCR beta chains (roughly 150 of them) were listed as cytomegalovirus-associated.

Comment on this clone: The target antigen is unknown. Given the absence of the conserved phenylalanine or tryptophan at the CDR3 end, a read error is likely. It is unclear where the CDR3 begins or ends on the DNA, so no DNA is shown, and the CDR3 is as TCRdb lists it.

Amplification used 60 Vbeta primers and 13 Jbeta primers. Profiled with immunoSEQ multiplex PCR; TCRdb holds only in-frame clones, not every one. The data show approximately 220,000 clones, roughly 82% seen once. Though nominally healthy at sampling, donors likely had unrecorded immune exposures. Germline CDR1 and CDR2: MNHNS and SASEGT. The CDR3 is 11 residues long, ends included. Specimen: PBMCs. The rearrangement links TRBV6-1 to TRBJ2-7; the table's D call, TRBD1, has no DNA check behind it. The receptor's source is a man in his forties or fifties in good health and CMV-seropositive. The CDR3 region is CASSSRGTGSR.